These 31 T cell receptor beta chains were sequenced from one sample in a study of blood T cell repertoires in COVID-19. Method: immunoSEQ multiplex PCR; TCRdb's copy keeps in-frame clones and lacks some. The table has approximately 250,000 clones, more than 80% seen once; the top ten hold 5.5%. The source material was peripheral blood. All receptors derive from a human donor in a cohort sampled during active COVID-19.

This clone has more than one count but fewer than ten. The chain has TRBV11-2 and TRBJ1-5, with 7 nucleotides matching TRBD1. With 4 bases clipped from V and 1 base from J, the junction kept 7 bases outside the gene matches. Looked up from germline, CDR1 is SGHAT and CDR2 is FQNNGV. The CDR3 totals 16 residues. CDR3 sequence (DNA): TGTGCCAGCAGCTATAAGACAGGGTCGAGCAATCAGCCCCAGCATTTT. Protein sequence: CASSYKTGSSNQPQHF.

The gene calls are TRBV30 and TRBJ1-1; 10 nucleotides line up with TRBD1. Germline V lookup: CDR1 GTSNPN, CDR2 SVGIG (reference sequence). The ends lost 3 bases at V and 7 bases at J; junction bases unmatched: 5. This CDR3 spans 13 amino acids. The CDR3, as DNA: TGTGCCTGGAGGGGACAGGGGACCGGTGAAGCTTTCTTT. Protein product: CAWRGQGTGEAFF.

CDR3 in amino acids: CASTLGGVGNTIYF. Here the CDR3 DNA reads TGCGCCAGCACTCTAGGGGGCGTTGGAAACACCATATATTTT. This chain uses TRBV5-1 with TRBJ1-3; 7 bases agree with TRBD1. The CDR3 extends over 14 amino acids. Germline CDR1 is SGHRS and CDR2 is YFSETQ. V dropped 6 bases and J dropped 3; count of bases not matched to a gene: 6.

The genes are TRBV30 and TRBJ2-1; D is ambiguous. This CDR3 region has 11 residues. V was trimmed by 4 bases and J by 4 bases, leaving 5 bases between them. Germline V gene data show CDR1 as GTSNPN and CDR2 as SVGIG (reference sequence). CDR3 sequence reads: CAWTGYNEQFF. In nucleotides, the CDR3 is TGTGCCTGGACAGGTTACAATGAGCAGTTCTTC.

V gene TRBV7-2 combines with J gene TRBJ2-1; possibly TRBD2 for D (6 bases). Trimming stripped 3 bases from V and 10 bases from J, with 13 bases between. The CDR3 covers 13 residues. Germline-derived CDR1 and CDR2 are SGHTA and FQGNSA. CDR3 coding DNA: TGTGCCAGCAGCTTCGGGACTCTAGGGGAGCAGTTCTTC. Amino acids: CASSFGTLGEQFF.

The chain employs TRBV28 and TRBJ2-5; 7 nucleotides agree with TRBD2. V shed 7 bases and J 1 base; nucleotides not matched to a gene: 6. The CDR3 length is 14 residues. In germline, CDR1 is MDHEN, CDR2 SYDVKM. This CDR3 reads CASNIAGPQETQYF. CDR3 sequence (DNA): TGTGCCAGCAATATAGCGGGTCCCCAAGAGACCCAGTACTTC.

This chain joins TRBV6-5 and TRBJ2-1; 8 nucleotides agree with TRBD2. CDR3 length equals 14 residues. V dropped 11 bases and J dropped 0; count of bases not matched to a gene: 6. The germline V gene has CDR1 MNHEY and CDR2 SVGAGI. CDR3 residues: CACGRTSSYNEQFF. In nucleotides, the CDR3 is TGTGCCTGCGGGAGGACTAGCTCCTACAATGAGCAGTTCTTC.

The V call is TRBV24-1, the J call TRBJ2-2; 11 nucleotides align to TRBD1. CDR3 size: 14 residues. Germline CDR1 and CDR2: KGHDR and SFDVKD. V was clipped by 7 bases and J by 6 bases; unmatched bases: 3. CDR3 loop: CATSRDRGSGELFF. CDR3 DNA sequence: TGTGCCACCAGCAGGGACAGGGGGTCCGGGGAGCTGTTTTTT.

The genes are TRBV5-4 and TRBJ2-7; TRBD1 aligns across 10 bases. The CDR3 is 15 amino acids. After removal of 4 bases from V and 2 bases from J, the junction contained 6 bases not matched to a gene. CDR1 SGHNT and CDR2 YYREEE come from the germline V gene (reference sequence). CDR3 bases: TGTGCCAGCAGCAGGACCGGGACAGGGGCCTACGAGCAGTACTTC. This gives the protein CASSRTGTGAYEQYF.

The rearrangement uses TRBV7-9 and TRBJ1-1; D is unclear. V was cut by 5 bases and J by 3 bases, with 10 bases left in between. Per the germline V gene, CDR1 is SEHNR and CDR2 is FQNEAQ (reference sequence). The CDR3 sequence is 13 residues long. CDR3 loop: CASSPRGHTEAFF. The CDR3 DNA sequence: TGTGCCAGCAGCCCACGAGGGCACACTGAAGCTTTCTTT.

This clone was seen at least ten times. The V call is TRBV10-1, the J call TRBJ2-7; 9 bases match TRBD2. CDR1 is WNHNN, CDR2 SYGVQD, per germline (reference sequence). This CDR3 region has 14 residues. Trimming took 5 bases from V and 6 from J; bases not matched to a gene: 8. The CDR3 here is CASSPQGTSSEQYF. CDR3 bases: TGCGCCAGCAGTCCTCAAGGGACTAGCAGCGAGCAGTACTTC.

V usage is TRBV7-9 and J usage is TRBJ2-5; 7 positions match TRBD2. Germline trimming cut 2 bases from V and 2 bases from J; bases unmatched to any gene: 2. The CDR3 runs to 14 residues. CDR1 is SEHNR, CDR2 FQNEAQ, per germline (reference sequence). CDR3 in DNA: TGTGCCAGCAGCTTACGAGCGGGACAAGAGACCCAGTACTTC. This gives the protein CASSLRAGQETQYF.

The chain combines TRBV7-2 with TRBJ2-6; TRBD1 is a possible D gene (6 bases). There are 15 residues in the CDR3. Germline CDR1 and CDR2: SGHTA and FQGNSA. Between the trimmed V and J ends, which lost 5 bases and 1 base, there was a span of 9 bases. In DNA, the CDR3 is TGTGCCAGCAGCGCTACAGGGTCTGGGGCCAACGTCCTGACTTTC. This translates into CASSATGSGANVLTF.

In DNA, the CDR3 is TGCGCCAGCAGTGAGAGGGGTACCAAGCAGTACTTC. Its protein is CASSERGTKQYF. The chain has TRBV10-1 and TRBJ2-7; D perhaps matches TRBD1 (5 bases). Per germline, CDR1 WNHNN and CDR2 SYGVQD (reference sequence). This CDR3 region has 12 residues. Trimming shortened V by 2 bases and J by 8 bases, and 10 bases separated the two germline ends.

The chain combines TRBV18 with TRBJ1-4, with TRBD1 matching 7 bases. Trimming cost V 9 bases and J 4 bases; bases outside gene matches: 8. The length of the CDR3 is 14 residues. The germline V gene has CDR1 KGHSH and CDR2 LQKENI. The CDR3 DNA reads TGTGCCAGTTCCATGGGACAGCTTAATGAAAAACTGTTTTTT. It translates to CASSMGQLNEKLFF.

The chain combines TRBV4-1 with TRBJ2-7; D not certain. The V gene lost 1 base and the J gene lost 1 base, with 11 bases spanning the gap. Germline CDR1 is MGHRA and CDR2 is YSYEKL. The length of the CDR3 is 15 residues. In DNA form, the CDR3 reads TGCGCCAGCAGCCAAGGCCCAGGCCGGTCCTACGAGCAGTACTTC. It codes for CASSQGPGRSYEQYF.

The gene calls are TRBV5-1 and TRBJ1-5; D possibly corresponds to TRBD1 (6 bases). The CDR3 sequence is 13 residues long. V was pared by 4 bases and J by 5 bases, with 10 bases between. Germline lookup yields CDR1 SGHRS and CDR2 YFSETQ. As DNA, the CDR3 is TGCGCCAGCAGCCTACAGGGTGATCAGCCCCAGCATTTT. It encodes CASSLQGDQPQHF.

V and J are TRBV27 and TRBJ1-2, with TRBD1 matching 9 bases. Germline assignment: CDR1 MNHEY and CDR2 SMNVEV (reference sequence). V was clipped by 4 bases and J by 6 bases; unmatched bases: 3. The CDR3 extends over 13 amino acids. DNA for the CDR3: TGTGCCAGCAGTTCACAGGGGGCGCATGGCTACACCTTC. This gives the protein CASSSQGAHGYTF.

This chain uses TRBV4-1 with TRBJ2-3, with 7 nucleotides matching TRBD2. Germline CDR1 and CDR2: MGHRA and YSYEKL. V shed 4 bases and J 6 bases; nucleotides not matched to a gene: 10. The CDR3 is made up of 15 amino acids. CDR3 bases: TGCGCCAGCAGCCCCTCAGGGACTACGAGGGATACGCAGTATTTT. It translates to CASSPSGTTRDTQYF.

This clone was observed a few times. The J gene is TRBJ1-2, the V gene TRBV6-1; D gene uncertain. Trimming removed 2 bases at V and 0 bases at J, with 10 bases between. In germline, CDR1 is MNHNS, CDR2 SASEGT. This CDR3 is 15 amino acids long. The CDR3 coding sequence is TGTGCCAGCAGTGAACTCCAGACTACTAACTATGGCTACACCTTC. Encoded protein: CASSELQTTNYGYTF.

This chain joins TRBV20-1 and TRBJ2-7; 7 positions match TRBD2. V gave up 3 bases and J gave up 5 bases; unmatched junction bases: 7. The CDR3 consists of 13 residues. Germline V gene lookup returns CDR1 DFQATT and CDR2 SNEGSKA (reference sequence). Here the CDR3 DNA reads TGCAGTGCTAGTTGGGGGGGAACCAACGAGCAGTACTTC. It encodes CSASWGGTNEQYF.

This chain uses TRBV3-1 (or the pseudogene TRBV3-2) with TRBJ2-1; possibly TRBD2 for D (6 bases). Germline-derived CDR1 and CDR2 are LGHDT and YNNKEL (reference sequence). This CDR3 is built from 20 residues. V was clipped by 2 bases and J by 1 base, with 24 bases between them. The CDR3 is CASSQSDYLGSGYSYNEQFF. Here the CDR3 DNA reads TGTGCCAGCAGCCAATCGGACTACCTGGGGAGTGGTTATTCCTACAATGAGCAGTTCTTC.

The rearrangement uses TRBV11-3 and TRBJ2-1; 10 bases are a match to TRBD2. The germline CDR1 and CDR2 sequences are SGHNT and YENEEA. V lost 4 bases, J lost 1 base, and 4 bases stayed unmatched. This CDR3 comprises 16 residues. CDR3 sequence: CASSSKLAGSYNEQFF. The CDR3 DNA reads TGTGCCAGCAGCTCGAAACTAGCGGGGTCCTACAATGAGCAGTTCTTC.

This clone turned up a few times. DNA of the CDR3: TGTGCCAGCAGTGACAGGGGGCAGGATTCACCCCTCCACTTT. This translates into CASSDRGQDSPLHF. The chain couples TRBV9 to TRBJ1-6, with 10 bases that match TRBD1. V was clipped by 5 bases and J by 8 bases; unmatched bases: 4. CDR3 size: 14 residues. Per the germline V gene, CDR1 is SGDLS and CDR2 is YYNGEE.

V is TRBV6-2 or TRBV6-3 and J is TRBJ1-2; D is uncertain. Trimming took off 6 bases at V and 6 bases at J, with 8 bases between the two ends. The CDR3 covers 11 residues. Germline CDR1 reads MNHEY; CDR2 reads SVGEGT. The CDR3 loop is CASSGLDGYTF. The CDR3 DNA is TGTGCCAGCAGCGGACTGGATGGCTACACCTTC.

The genes are TRBV27 and TRBJ1-1; D is possibly TRBD1 (5 bases). The CDR3 has 14 residues. CDR1 MNHEY and CDR2 SMNVEV come from the germline V gene (reference sequence). The V gene lost 5 bases and the J gene lost 5 bases, with 15 bases spanning the gap. The CDR3 loop reads CASSLGGTATEAFF. The CDR3 nucleotides are TGTGCCAGCAGTCTAGGCGGGACGGCTACTGAAGCTTTCTTT.

The chain employs TRBV11-2 and TRBJ1-5; possibly TRBD1 for D (5 bases). Germline CDR1 is SGHAT and CDR2 is FQNNGV. V lost 0 bases and J 1 base, leaving 7 bases between the germline ends. The CDR3 totals 15 residues. CDR3 loop: CASSLEGVSNQPQHF. Here the CDR3 DNA reads TGTGCCAGCAGCTTAGAAGGGGTGAGCAATCAGCCCCAGCATTTT. Using reference TRBV11-2 and TRBJ1-5 for the parts outside the CDR3, the full variable domain is EAGVAQSPRYKIIEKRQSVAFWCNPISGHATLYWYQQILGQGPKLLIQFQNNGVVDDSQLPKDRFSAERLKGVDSTLKIQPAKLEDSAVYLCASSLEGVSNQPQHFGDGTRLSIL.

The chain joins TRBV2 to TRBJ1-2; 7 bases are a match to TRBD1. Trimming removed 2 bases from V and 2 bases from J; junction bases left unmatched: 2. The CDR3 runs to 14 residues. Germline values: CDR1 SNHLY, CDR2 FYNNEI. CDR3 loop: CASSERDRNYGYTF. CDR3 nucleotide sequence: TGTGCCAGCAGTGAACGGGACAGAAACTATGGCTACACCTTC. Full variable domain (missing parts from reference TRBV2 and TRBJ1-2): EPEVTQTPSHQVTQMGQEVILRCVPISNHLYFYWYRQILGQKVEFLVSFYNNEISEKSEIFDDQFSVERPDGSNFTLKIRSTKLEDSAMYFCASSERDRNYGYTFGSGTRLTVV.

This clone showed up just once. The rearrangement joins TRBV7-2 to TRBJ1-4, with TRBD1 as a possible D gene (5 bases). There are 15 residues in the CDR3. Germline V lookup: CDR1 SGHTA, CDR2 FQGNSA. Deletions cut 5 bases from V and 0 bases from J, with 10 bases between. Written as DNA, the CDR3 is TGTGCCAGCAGCGCCCAGGGTACAACTAATGAAAAACTGTTTTTT. This sequence encodes CASSAQGTTNEKLFF.

This chain joins TRBV13 and TRBJ1-2, with D hard to call. V shed 5 bases and J shed 8 bases, with 18 bases lying between them. Germline V gives CDR1 PRHDT, CDR2 FYEKMQ (reference sequence). The CDR3 is 14 residues long. The CDR3 DNA reads TGTGCCAGCAGCCCTACAACGGTGAGGTACGGCTACACCTTC. Its translation is CASSPTTVRYGYTF.

The V call is TRBV28, the J call TRBJ2-1; the match to TRBD1 covers 8 bases. This CDR3 is 16 amino acids long. Germline loops: CDR1 MDHEN, CDR2 SYDVKM. V gave up 5 bases and J gave up 1 base; unmatched junction bases: 7. CDR3 nucleotide sequence: TGTGCCAGCAGTCTCCAGGGGGCATCGTCCTACAATGAGCAGTTCTTC. Its protein product is CASSLQGASSYNEQFF.